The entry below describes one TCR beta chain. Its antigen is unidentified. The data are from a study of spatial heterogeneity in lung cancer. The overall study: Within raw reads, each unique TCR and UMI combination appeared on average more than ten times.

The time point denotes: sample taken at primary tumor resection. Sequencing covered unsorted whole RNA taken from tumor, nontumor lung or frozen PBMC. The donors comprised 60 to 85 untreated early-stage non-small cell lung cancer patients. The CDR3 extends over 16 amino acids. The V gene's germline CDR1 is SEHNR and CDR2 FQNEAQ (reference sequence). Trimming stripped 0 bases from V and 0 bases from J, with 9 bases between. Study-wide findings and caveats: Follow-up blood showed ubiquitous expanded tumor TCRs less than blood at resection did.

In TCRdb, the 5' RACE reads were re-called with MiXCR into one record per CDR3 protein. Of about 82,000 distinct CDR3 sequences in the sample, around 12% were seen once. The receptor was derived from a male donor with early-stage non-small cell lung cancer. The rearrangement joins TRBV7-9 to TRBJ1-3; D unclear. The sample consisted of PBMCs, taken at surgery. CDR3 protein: CASSLAGPHSGNTIYF. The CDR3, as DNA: TGTGCCAGCAGCTTAGCTGGGCCACACTCTGGAAACACCATATATTTT. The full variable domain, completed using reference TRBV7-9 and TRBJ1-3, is DTGVSQNPRHKITKRGQNVTFRCDPISEHNRLYWYRQTLGQGPEFLTYFQNEAQLEKSRLLSDRFSAERPKGSFSTLEIQRTEQGDSAMYLCASSLAGPHSGNTIYFGEGSWLTVV.